This T cell receptor (beta chain) was obtained from a study of T cell responses to AZD1222 COVID-19 vaccine. The assay was immunoSEQ multiplex PCR, and TCRdb's table has in-frame clones only and misses some. The repertoire holds 130,000 or so clones, with 89% as singletons. This CDR3 comprises 14 residues. Trimming pared 6 bases from V and 2 bases from J, leaving 13 bases between. From germline, CDR1 is GTSNPN and CDR2 SVGIG (reference sequence). Findings and caveats of the study: With two AZD1222 doses given, Spike-specific TCR breadth and depth both rose. Among vaccine-associated CD4 TCRs, coverage spanned spike, with dominance at 160-218 and 743-854.

A remark on this clone: Antigen unknown.

The chain is built from TRBV30 and TRBJ2-2; D is undetermined. The sample consisted of peripheral blood, taken 28 days after the second AZD1222 dose. This TCR was recovered from an adult who received the AZD1222 COVID-19 vaccine. CDR3 protein: CACTSPKNTGELFF. In DNA form, the CDR3 reads TGTGCCTGTACGTCCCCAAAAAACACCGGGGAGCTGTTTTTT.